Below, 22 T cell receptor beta chains from the same sample are listed, as sequenced in a study of T-cell memory formation after mild COVID-19 (dated by TCRdb to about 2021). To prepare the library, 5' RACE was applied. TCRdb records Illumina NovaSeq 6000 as the sequencer. TCRdb trimmed public reads at Q25 via fastp, called clones via MiXCR and kept in-frame beta chains. Entries that share a CDR3 protein sequence are merged under the most common genes and DNA. The sample yields about 560,000 distinct CDR3 sequences; less than 25% were counted once. The top ten clones comprise roughly 9.1% of the sample. Sequencing was carried out using PBMCs or a T cell subset sorted from them (not recorded which). The receptors were gathered from an adult woman who had mild COVID-19 (a few samples of this study predate the infection). The sample titles of this study are shuffled in the database, so cell type and time point are left out; the donor was told from shared clones.

In its sample, this clonotype was seen a few times. The chain couples TRBV4-1 to TRBJ2-7; D call uncertain. V lost 1 base and J 3 bases, leaving 13 bases between the germline ends. From germline, CDR1 is MGHRA and CDR2 YSYEKL. The CDR3 loop spans 15 amino acids. The CDR3 region is CASSQAQNYGYEQYF. The CDR3 region has the DNA TGCGCCAGCAGCCAAGCCCAAAACTACGGCTACGAGCAGTACTTC.

This clonotype was counted a few times. J is TRBJ2-5 and V is TRBV7-9; D is perhaps TRBD2 (5 bases). Germline CDR1 SEHNR, CDR2 FQNEAQ (reference sequence). The germline V and J ends were trimmed by 0 bases and 5 bases, with 13 bases remaining between them. The CDR3 has 15 amino acids. CDR3 DNA sequence: TGTGCCAGCAGCTTAGCAAGCCTCAGAGGGGAGACCCAGTACTTC. It yields the protein CASSLASLRGETQYF.

The chain joins TRBV20-1 to TRBJ2-7; TRBD1 aligns across 8 bases. Unmatched junction bases numbered 3, after V lost 4 bases and J lost 1 base. CDR1 DFQATT and CDR2 SNEGSKA come from the germline V gene (reference sequence). CDR3 size: 13 residues. CDR3 in DNA: TGCAGTGCTAACAGGGGGTTGTCCTACGAGCAGTACTTC. Residues: CSANRGLSYEQYF.

CDR3 loop: CASSSIPGQSLYEQYF. The CDR3 nucleotides read TGTGCCAGCAGCTCTATTCCGGGACAGTCCCTCTACGAGCAGTACTTC. The chain has TRBV5-4 and TRBJ2-7, with 7 bases matching TRBD1. Germline V CDR1 and CDR2: SGHNT, YYREEE (reference sequence). The CDR3 is 16 amino acids. The trim removed 3 bases at V and 3 bases at J, leaving 12 bases unmatched.

The chain is built from TRBV7-9 and TRBJ1-5; D remains ambiguous. Germline V gene sequence: CDR1 SEHNR, CDR2 FQNEAQ (reference sequence). The V end was cut by 5 bases, the J end by 3 bases, with 11 bases between. The CDR3 loop spans 14 amino acids. Here the CDR3 DNA reads TGTGCCAGCAGCCAATCGGGAACCAATCAGCCCCAGCATTTT. This translates into CASSQSGTNQPQHF.

This clonotype was seen a few times. The chain has TRBV12-1 and TRBJ2-7; the DNA was not compared with TRBD1, the D call given in the table. TRBV12-1 is an annotated pseudogene. This CDR3 is 13 amino acids long. CDR3 sequence: CAIGRGNFYEQYF. The CDR3 DNA follows: TGTGCCATTGGGCGGGGGAATTTTTACGAGCAGTACTTC.

The table lists this clonotype with a few counts. The V gene is TRBV3-1, the J gene TRBJ2-5; 12 nucleotides line up with TRBD2. CDR1 is LGHDT, CDR2 YNNKEL, per germline (reference sequence). V was clipped by 3 bases and J by 1 base; unmatched bases: 21. The length of the CDR3 is 22 residues. The CDR3 sequence: CASSQSALQGGGLAGVQETQYF. CDR3 bases: TGTGCCAGCAGCCAGAGCGCGTTACAGGGTGGGGGACTAGCGGGCGTCCAAGAGACCCAGTACTTC.

CDR3 DNA sequence: TGTGCCAGCAGTTTGCCCACTAACACTGAAGCTTTCTTT. It specifies CASSLPTNTEAFF. The rearrangement joins TRBV12-3 or TRBV12-4 to TRBJ1-1; no reliable D call. Trimming stripped 3 bases from V and 2 bases from J, with 7 bases between. CDR3 size: 13 residues.

The V call is TRBV28, the J call TRBJ2-1; no clear D. Germline CDR1 reads MDHEN; CDR2 reads SYDVKM. This CDR3 is 14 amino acids long. V lost 6 bases and J lost 2, with 11 bases in between. DNA for the CDR3: TGTGCCAGCAGCTGGGTGCGGACCTACAATGAGCAGTTCTTC. Protein sequence: CASSWVRTYNEQFF.

The rearrangement uses TRBV20-1 and TRBJ2-1; 7 bases are a match to TRBD2. V was pared by 8 bases and J by 3 bases, with 10 bases of the junction left unmatched. The CDR3 consists of 14 residues. Germline CDR1 and CDR2: DFQATT and SNEGSKA (reference sequence). CDR3 residues: CSLETRGFYNEQFF. The CDR3 DNA sequence: TGCAGTTTAGAGACGCGGGGGTTCTACAATGAGCAGTTCTTC.

This clonotype was recorded a few times. CDR3 coding DNA: TGTGCCAGCAGCTTAACTGGGGACAGGCCATTTCGCACTGAAGCTTTCTTT. This encodes CASSLTGDRPFRTEAFF. This chain links TRBV7-3 with TRBJ1-1; 8 positions agree with TRBD1. Germline CDR1 SGHTA, CDR2 FQGTGA. This CDR3 has 17 amino acids. V shed 0 bases, J shed 4 bases, and the junction held 10 bases outside the gene matches.

This clonotype turned up a few times. V and J are TRBV12-3 or TRBV12-4 and TRBJ2-1; a weak D match, TRBD2 (5 bases). V was cut by 3 bases and J by 8 bases, with 14 bases left in between. The CDR3 extends over 14 amino acids. The CDR3 here is CASSFFGLADEQFF. DNA of the CDR3: TGTGCCAGCAGTTTTTTTGGGCTAGCCGATGAGCAGTTCTTC.

This clonotype was seen a handful of times. The chain's CDR3 is CATSAPGGTQYF. The CDR3, as DNA: TGTGCCACCAGTGCCCCTGGGGGGACCCAGTACTTC. The chain couples TRBV24-1 to TRBJ2-5, with D possibly called TRBD1 or TRBD2 (5 bases each). The length of the CDR3 is 12 residues. Germline V lookup: CDR1 KGHDR, CDR2 SFDVKD. Trimming shortened V by 5 bases and J by 7 bases, and 10 bases separated the two germline ends.

The chain recombines TRBV7-9 with TRBJ2-7; D remains ambiguous. Germline values: CDR1 SEHNR, CDR2 FQNEAQ (reference sequence). The CDR3 is 14 residues long. V was cut by 3 bases and J by 0 bases, with 9 bases left in between. The DNA of the CDR3 is TGTGCCAGCAGCTTCGGGCCCCACTCCTACGAGCAGTACTTC. Its translation: CASSFGPHSYEQYF.

The gene calls are TRBV25-1 and TRBJ1-2; TRBD1 matches at 11 bases. The junction had 13 bases not matched to a gene; V was cut back by 2 bases and J by 8 bases. CDR1 and CDR2 from the germline V gene are MGHDK and SYGVNS. CDR3 length equals 17 residues. The CDR3 region has the DNA TGTGCCAGCAGTGAAACCGGGACAGGGGGTGTAGTAAGGGGCTACACCTTC. Its protein is CASSETGTGGVVRGYTF.

The rearrangement links TRBV6-2 or TRBV6-3 to TRBJ1-1; D is unclear. Trimming removed 6 bases at V and 11 bases at J, with 16 bases between. CDR1 MNHEY and CDR2 SVGEGT come from the germline V gene. The CDR3 covers 12 residues. CDR3 sequence (DNA): TGTGCCAGCAGATCCTCGAGGTATGAGGCTTTCTTT. Its translation is CASRSSRYEAFF.

This rearrangement joins TRBV6-5 to TRBJ2-1, with a possible D match to TRBD1 (6 bases). The germline V gene encodes CDR1 MNHEY and CDR2 SVGAGI. This CDR3 is built from 16 residues. V shed 2 bases and J shed 0 bases, with 11 bases lying between them. The CDR3 loop reads CASSYLGQSSYNEQFF. In nucleotides, the CDR3 is TGTGCCAGCAGTTACCTCGGACAGAGCTCCTACAATGAGCAGTTCTTC.

V usage is TRBV9 and J usage is TRBJ1-5, with D possibly matching TRBD1 (6 bases). Trimming took off 1 base at V and 6 bases at J, with 11 bases between the two ends. CDR1 SGDLS and CDR2 YYNGEE come from the germline V gene. The CDR3 extends over 14 amino acids. CDR3 sequence reads: CASSVSPGAQPQHF. The CDR3 bases are TGTGCCAGCAGCGTATCTCCAGGGGCTCAGCCCCAGCATTTT.

This clonotype occurred a few times. This rearrangement joins TRBV5-1 to TRBJ2-3; 11 positions match TRBD1. The CDR3 has 17 residues. J lost 2 bases, V lost 0 bases, and 5 bases had no gene match. Germline CDR1 SGHRS, CDR2 YFSETQ. The chain's CDR3 is CASSLGTGGATTDTQYF. CDR3 DNA: TGCGCCAGCAGCTTGGGGACAGGGGGCGCAACCACAGATACGCAGTATTTT. The full variable domain, with the rest looked up from reference TRBV5-1 and TRBJ2-3, is KAGVTQTPRYLIKTRGQQVTLSCSPISGHRSVSWYQQTPGQGLQFLFEYFSETQRNKGNFPGRFSGRQFSNSRSEMNVSTLELGDSALYLCASSLGTGGATTDTQYFGPGTRLTVL.

The sample holds one count of this clonotype. This rearrangement joins TRBV7-9 to TRBJ2-3, with 8 positions matching TRBD1. The CDR3 spans 16 residues. In germline, CDR1 is SEHNR, CDR2 FQNEAQ (reference sequence). V shed 10 bases, J shed 5 bases, and the junction held 17 bases outside the gene matches. In DNA form, the CDR3 reads TGTGCCATGAGGACCGGGACAGGATATTTGGAAGATACGCAGTATTTT. It is translated as CAMRTGTGYLEDTQYF.

This clonotype was detected a few times. The V call is TRBV2, the J call TRBJ2-1, with D perhaps matching TRBD2 (6 bases). This CDR3 is built from 14 residues. Trimming took off 5 bases at V and 9 bases at J, with 17 bases between the two ends. Germline CDR1 and CDR2: SNHLY and FYNNEI. In nucleotides, the CDR3 is TGTGCCAGCAGTCCCGGGGGACGGACAAGTGAGCAGTTCTTC. Residues: CASSPGGRTSEQFF.

The chain joins TRBV9 to TRBJ1-5; D unresolved. Germline V CDR1 and CDR2: SGDLS, YYNGEE. The V end lost 0 bases, the J end lost 0 bases, and 7 bases lay between the germline ends. The CDR3 is 15 residues long. For the CDR3, the DNA is TGTGCCAGCAGCGTAGGGCCGGGTAGCAATCAGCCCCAGCATTTT. Residues: CASSVGPGSNQPQHF.